Following are 7 T cell receptor beta chains from one sample sequenced in a study of early stage breast cancer tumors. Clones were sequenced by immunoSEQ multiplex PCR, and TCRdb holds only the in-frame ones, with some missing. Of 25,000 to 35,000 clones listed, 70% to 75% are singletons. Sequenced input: blood. These receptors all come from a person aged 40-50 years with breast cancer.

The rearrangement joins TRBV15 to TRBJ1-2; no clear D gene. Trimming cost V 0 bases and J 8 bases, with 7 bases left between them. CDR1 LNHNV and CDR2 YYDKDF come from the germline V gene (reference sequence). The CDR3 is 12 amino acids. The CDR3 spells CATSRDESGYTF. The CDR3 DNA follows: TGTGCCACCAGCAGAGATGAGAGCGGCTACACCTTC.

This clone was picked up one time. V usage is TRBV28 and J usage is TRBJ1-2; possible D gene TRBD1, 5 bases. Germline V lookup: CDR1 MDHEN, CDR2 SYDVKM. This CDR3 is built from 16 residues. The germline V and J ends were trimmed by 2 bases and 3 bases, with 16 bases remaining between them. Written as DNA, the CDR3 is TGTGCCAGCAGTTTACAGGGAAGCTTTGGGGACTATGGCTACACCTTC. Translated, it gives CASSLQGSFGDYGYTF.

This chain joins TRBV7-2 and TRBJ1-1; no clear D. The CDR3 covers 14 residues. The germline CDR1 and CDR2 sequences are SGHTA and FQGNSA. The V and J ends lost 3 bases and 0 bases respectively, with 8 bases between them. The CDR3 DNA sequence: TGTGCCAGCAGCTTGGGCATGATGAACACTGAAGCTTTCTTT. It yields the protein CASSLGMMNTEAFF.

V gene TRBV6-1 combines with J gene TRBJ2-3; 10 bases are shared with TRBD2. Germline-derived CDR1 and CDR2 are MNHNS and SASEGT. The CDR3 runs 14 residues. CDR3 coding DNA: TGTGCTACATCGACTAGCGGGAGCACAGATACGCAGTATTTT. It translates to CATSTSGSTDTQYF.

V gene TRBV5-4 combines with J gene TRBJ2-1, with D tentatively TRBD1 or TRBD2 (5 bases each). The CDR3 has 14 residues. Germline CDR1 reads SGHNT; CDR2 reads YYREEE (reference sequence). Trimming shortened V by 0 bases and J by 7 bases, and 11 bases separated the two germline ends. CDR3 protein: CASSLAGAANEQFF. Here the CDR3 DNA reads TGTGCCAGCAGCTTGGCCGGGGCCGCAAATGAGCAGTTCTTC.

The chain has TRBV7-9 and TRBJ1-3; D is ambiguous. Looked up from germline, CDR1 is SEHNR and CDR2 is FQNEAQ (reference sequence). V was shortened by 5 bases and J by 0 bases, with 17 bases between the two germline ends. This CDR3 has 17 residues. The CDR3 DNA sequence: TGTGCCAGCAGCCTAGGTGGTCTCTGGGGCTCTGGAAACACCATATATTTT. Its translation: CASSLGGLWGSGNTIYF.

This rearrangement joins TRBV27 to TRBJ2-2; possibly TRBD2 for D (6 bases). Germline CDR1 and CDR2: MNHEY and SMNVEV (reference sequence). The CDR3 runs to 17 residues. V was shortened by 2 bases and J by 2 bases, with 15 bases between the two germline ends. The CDR3 here is CASSLVLFSGNTGELFF. CDR3 nucleotide sequence: TGTGCCAGCAGTTTAGTGCTTTTTAGCGGAAACACCGGGGAGCTGTTTTTT.